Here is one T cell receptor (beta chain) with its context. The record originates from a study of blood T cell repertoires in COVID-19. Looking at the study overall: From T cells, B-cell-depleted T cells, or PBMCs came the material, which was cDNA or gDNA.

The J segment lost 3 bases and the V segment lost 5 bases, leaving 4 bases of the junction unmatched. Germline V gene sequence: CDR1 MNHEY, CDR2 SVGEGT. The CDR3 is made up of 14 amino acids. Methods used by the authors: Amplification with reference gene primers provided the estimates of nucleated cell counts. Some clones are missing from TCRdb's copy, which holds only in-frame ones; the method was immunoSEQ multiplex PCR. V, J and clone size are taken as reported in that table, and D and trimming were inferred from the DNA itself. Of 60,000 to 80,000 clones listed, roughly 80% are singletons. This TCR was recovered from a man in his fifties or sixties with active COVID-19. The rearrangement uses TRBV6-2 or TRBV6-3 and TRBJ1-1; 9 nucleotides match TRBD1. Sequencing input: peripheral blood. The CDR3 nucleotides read TGTGCCAGCAGTGGGAGGACAGGGGACACTGAAGCTTTCTTT. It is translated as CASSGRTGDTEAFF.